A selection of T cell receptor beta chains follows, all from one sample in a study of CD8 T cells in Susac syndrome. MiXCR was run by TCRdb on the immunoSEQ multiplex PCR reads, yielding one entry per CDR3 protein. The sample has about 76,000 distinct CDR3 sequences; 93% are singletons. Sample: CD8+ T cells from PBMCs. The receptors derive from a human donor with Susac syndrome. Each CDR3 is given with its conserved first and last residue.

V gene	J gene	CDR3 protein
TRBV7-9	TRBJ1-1	CASSSGQTEAFF
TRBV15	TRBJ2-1	CATSRDWGNEQFF
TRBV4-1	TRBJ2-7	CASSRGTGATYEQYF
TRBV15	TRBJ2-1	CATSLHNEQFF
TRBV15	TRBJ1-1	CATRERGYTEAFF
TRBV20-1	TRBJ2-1	CSARSSPVREQFF
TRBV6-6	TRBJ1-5	CATTGTDGNQPQHF
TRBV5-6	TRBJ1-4	CASSYGIPAGELFF
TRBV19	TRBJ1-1	CARPPGRGRRDTEAFF
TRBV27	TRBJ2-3	CASSSWGLDTQYF
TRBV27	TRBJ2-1	CASRRSGTSGYNEQFF
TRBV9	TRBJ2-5	CASRILPRSPRLETQYF
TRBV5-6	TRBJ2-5	CASSGTGGEETQYF
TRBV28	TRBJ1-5	CASSLRTAARNQPQHF
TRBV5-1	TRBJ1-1	CASSWASMNTEAFF